A selection of T cell receptor beta chains follows, all from one sample in a study of molecular identifiers for immune sequencing clone quantification. TCRdb ran MiXCR on the PCR reads and lists one entry per CDR3 protein. Of about 510,000 distinct CDR3 sequences listed, around 23% are singletons. Sequencing was done on a sample of naive CD8+ T cells from blood, with Jurkat cell RNA spiked in. These receptors were obtained from a human donor in good health. Some libraries in this study had Jurkat cell RNA spiked in. Both conserved end residues are part of each CDR3. Each record gives: D gene, J gene, clone size, V gene, CDR3 DNA, CDR3 protein. The D gene is left open where the match is weak. Size is omitted from some rows. Given values are once, few, many or a class for expanded clones.

NA,TRBJ2-7,many,TRBV7-9,TGTGCCAGCAGCTTTGCTGGTTCCTACGAGCAGTACTTC,CASSFAGSYEQYF
NA,TRBJ2-3,few,TRBV18,TGTGCCAGCTCCCTGGACAGGGAGGGCGCAGATACGCAGTATTTT,CASSLDREGADTQYF
NA,TRBJ2-7,few,TRBV27,TGTGCCAGCAGTTTATCTGTCAACTCCTACGAGCAGTACTTC,CASSLSVNSYEQYF
NA,TRBJ2-2,NA,TRBV9,TGTGCCAGCAGCGCTGCCCGAGGGGTTCAAGAGGGGCACGGGGAGCTGTTTTTT,CASSAARGVQEGHGELFF
NA,TRBJ2-4,many,TRBV10-3,TGTGCCATCAGTGACGGCGGCACTCAGTACTTC,CAISDGGTQYF
NA,TRBJ1-1,few,TRBV14,TGTGCCAGCAGCCAAGATCAGGGATCCTGGGAGACTGAAGCTTTCTTT,CASSQDQGSWETEAFF
NA,TRBJ1-1,NA,TRBV5-1,TGCGCCAGCGCATTAGATAGCTACACTGAAGCTTTCTTT,CASALDSYTEAFF
NA,TRBJ2-3,many,TRBV4-1,TGCGCCAGCAGCCCAACAGGGTCCCTCTTAGATACGCAGTATTTT,CASSPTGSLLDTQYF
TRBD2,TRBJ2-1,few,TRBV19,TGTGCCAGTAGTGTCGGGACTAGCGGGGGGTATTACAATGAGCAGTTCTTC,CASSVGTSGGYYNEQFF
TRBD2,TRBJ2-5,NA,TRBV4-3,TGCGCCAGCAGCCAAAGTCTCCTAGCGGGGTATCAAGAGACCCAGTACTTC,CASSQSLLAGYQETQYF
TRBD2,TRBJ2-7,many,TRBV27,TGTGCCAGCAGTTTATATCCGGGGGGGTACGAGCAGTACTTC,CASSLYPGGYEQYF
NA,TRBJ2-5,NA,TRBV27,TGTGCCAGCAGGTCCTCGGGGGACGCAGGGACCCAGTACTTC,CASRSSGDAGTQYF
NA,TRBJ2-7,NA,TRBV20-1,TGCAGTGCTAGAGGGAGGGTTAGCCCCTACGAGCAGTACTTC,CSARGRVSPYEQYF
NA,TRBJ1-1,many,TRBV4-1,TGCGCCAGCAGCTGGTTCGACCAGAACACTGAAGCTTTCTTT,CASSWFDQNTEAFF
TRBD1,TRBJ2-7,many,TRBV4-3,TGCGCCAGCAGCCCTTGGACAGGAACCTACGAGCAGTACTTC,CASSPWTGTYEQYF
TRBD1,TRBJ2-7,many,TRBV29-1,TGCAGCGTAGGGACAGGGGCGGGCGAGCAGTACTTC,CSVGTGAGEQYF
TRBD1,TRBJ2-7,many,TRBV6-2/TRBV6-3,TGTGCCAGCAGCTCTGACAGGGGTCGCGAGCAGTACTTC,CASSSDRGREQYF
NA,TRBJ1-1,few,TRBV28,TGTGCCAGCAGTTTAATCCAGGGTGGCGGCACTGAAGCTTTCTTT,CASSLIQGGGTEAFF
NA,TRBJ1-6,NA,TRBV10-3,TGTGCCATCAGTGAGGGGGGGGGTACACCCCTCCACTTT,CAISEGGGTPLHF
TRBD1,TRBJ1-2,many,TRBV12-3/TRBV12-4,TGTGCCAGCAGTTTAGCCGGGACAGCTTATGGCTACACCTTC,CASSLAGTAYGYTF
NA,TRBJ2-7,many,TRBV27,TGTGCCAGCAGTTCCGGGACAAGCTCCTACGAGCAGTACTTC,CASSSGTSSYEQYF
NA,TRBJ1-5,many,TRBV4-3,TGCGCCAGCAGCCAAGATTGGGACCTCTCTCCCCAGCATTTT,CASSQDWDLSPQHF
NA,TRBJ1-5,many,TRBV28,TGTGCCAGCAGTCTAACGGCACTCCATCAGCCCCAGCATTTT,CASSLTALHQPQHF
TRBD1,TRBJ2-7,NA,TRBV4-3,TGCGCCAGCAGCCAAGATTGGAGCGCCGGGACAGGGTCGTACGAGCAGTACTTC,CASSQDWSAGTGSYEQYF
NA,TRBJ1-5,few,TRBV7-9,TGTGCCAGCAGCCCGGGACGGCTTAATCGGCCCCAGCATTTT,CASSPGRLNRPQHF
TRBD1,TRBJ1-2,NA,TRBV13,TGTGCCAGCAGACTACAGGGGGCGCGGGGCTACACCTTC,CASRLQGARGYTF
NA,TRBJ2-1,NA,TRBV12-3/TRBV12-4,TGTGCCAGCAATTTTGGACGAGAACCCTACAATGAGCAGTTCTTC,CASNFGREPYNEQFF
NA,TRBJ2-1,few,TRBV3-1,TGTGCCAGCAGCCAACGAACGGGGTACAATGAGCAGTTCTTC,CASSQRTGYNEQFF
TRBD1,TRBJ2-7,many,TRBV4-1,TGCGCCAGCAGCCAACGGGACAGCGCCTACGAGCAGTACTTC,CASSQRDSAYEQYF
TRBD2,TRBJ2-7,many,TRBV20-1,TGCAGTGACCGACTAGCTGCAACCTACGAGCAGTACTTC,CSDRLAATYEQYF